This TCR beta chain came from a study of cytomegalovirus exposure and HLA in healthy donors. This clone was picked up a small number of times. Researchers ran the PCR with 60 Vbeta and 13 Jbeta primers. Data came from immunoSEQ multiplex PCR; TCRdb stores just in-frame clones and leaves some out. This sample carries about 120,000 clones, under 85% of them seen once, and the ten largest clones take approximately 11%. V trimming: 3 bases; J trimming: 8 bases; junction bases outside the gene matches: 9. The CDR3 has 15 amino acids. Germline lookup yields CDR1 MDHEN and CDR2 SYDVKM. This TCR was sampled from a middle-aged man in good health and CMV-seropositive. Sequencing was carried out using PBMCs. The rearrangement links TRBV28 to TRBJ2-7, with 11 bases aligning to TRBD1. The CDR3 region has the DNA TGTGCCAGCAGTTTTTTTTTAGGGACAGGGGGAAAGCAGTACTTC. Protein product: CASSFFLGTGGKQYF.